This is a list of T cell receptor beta chains from one sample in a study of blood T cells in healthy people across ages. One entry per CDR3 protein results from TCRdb running MiXCR on the 5' RACE reads. This table holds over 950,000 distinct CDR3 sequences, 35% to 40% found once. Sample: blood. The origin of the receptors is a man aged 18 to 35 in good health. Each CDR3 is given with its conserved first and last residue.

v_gene: TRBV10-3; CDR3aa: CAISCTGHDQYF
v_gene: TRBV7-2; CDR3aa: CASSLVPATNEKLFF
v_gene: TRBV6-5; CDR3aa: CASSYSGVANTEAFF
v_gene: TRBV6-6; CDR3aa: CASSYSDRGVQETQYF
v_gene: TRBV4-1; CDR3aa: CASSQMGQGPSGANVLTF
v_gene: TRBV11-2; CDR3aa: CASSAGASGKYEQYF
v_gene: TRBV5-5; CDR3aa: CASRRTGLDSNQPQHF
v_gene: TRBV2; CDR3aa: CASNIDGYEQYF
v_gene: TRBV5-1; CDR3aa: CASSYRGDTGELFF
v_gene: TRBV7-2; CDR3aa: CASSSGHSGTTNEKLFF
v_gene: TRBV29-1; CDR3aa: CSAGVDSNQPQHF
v_gene: TRBV11-2; CDR3aa: CASSALQGLEAFF
v_gene: TRBV20-1; CDR3aa: CSAANPPYEQYF
v_gene: TRBV6-1; CDR3aa: CASSQPGTGGTNTEAFF
v_gene: TRBV27; CDR3aa: CASSFFGGASYTF
v_gene: TRBV4-3; CDR3aa: CASSLTTSVNNEQYF
v_gene: TRBV3-1; CDR3aa: CASSQSGAADTQYF
v_gene: TRBV5-1; CDR3aa: CASSQGLAGSPPSTDTQYF
v_gene: TRBV25-1; CDR3aa: CASSSQDGYTF
v_gene: TRBV20-1; CDR3aa: CSALGTAPENEQFF
v_gene: TRBV7-9; CDR3aa: CASSLVALRDTQYF
v_gene: TRBV27; CDR3aa: CASSLRQGGTPLHF
v_gene: TRBV7-9; CDR3aa: CASSLGDRVGSPLHF
v_gene: TRBV7-2; CDR3aa: CASSFGSTTGELFF
v_gene: TRBV20-1; CDR3aa: CSARDPGGPQHF
v_gene: TRBV14; CDR3aa: CASSLLQGSGDTQYF
v_gene: TRBV7-2; CDR3aa: CASSSKGTAGNTIYF
v_gene: TRBV10-3; CDR3aa: CAISDPTGCTQYF
v_gene: TRBV6-6; CDR3aa: CASSWVGGDNEQFF
v_gene: TRBV7-9; CDR3aa: CASSPNWAADYGYTF
v_gene: TRBV12-3/TRBV12-4; CDR3aa: CASSPGLAGDTGRSYNEQYF
v_gene: TRBV12-3/TRBV12-4; CDR3aa: CASSPGTPFVEQYF
v_gene: TRBV5-1; CDR3aa: CASSLDVATNEKLFF
v_gene: TRBV4-1; CDR3aa: CASSQGLDRETQYF
v_gene: TRBV7-2; CDR3aa: CASSLVTGVADTQYF
v_gene: TRBV15; CDR3aa: CATSRPEQGFYGYTF
v_gene: TRBV20-1; CDR3aa: CSAEGTSGSTDTQYF